The text below deals with one T cell receptor beta chain. The CDR3 loop spans 14 amino acids. Trimming removed 0 bases at V and 6 bases at J, with 13 bases between. The germline gives CDR1 SGHRS, CDR2 YFSETQ. The sample comes from a study of blood T cell repertoires in COVID-19. Study context: COVID-19 samples collected from the United States, Italy and Spain covered acute and convalescent phases. The analysed material was cDNA or gDNA that came from T cells, B-cell-depleted T cells, or PBMCs.

Per the authors' pipeline: Using reference gene primer amplification, nucleated cell counts were estimated. The method was immunoSEQ multiplex PCR; TCRdb's version includes in-frame clones alone and lacks a portion of them. V and J calls and clone size are copied from that table; D and trimming were computed from the DNA. In the table there are 85,000 to 130,000 clones, under 85% of which are singletons. Material: peripheral blood. The receptor was derived from a woman in her fifties or sixties with acute or convalescent COVID-19. J is TRBJ2-7 and V is TRBV5-1; possibly TRBD2 for D (5 bases). This chain's CDR3 is CASSLDHVAGEQYF. DNA for the CDR3: TGCGCCAGCAGCTTGGACCACGTGGCGGGCGAGCAGTACTTC. The full variable domain, rest sourced from reference TRBV5-1 and TRBJ2-7, is KAGVTQTPRYLIKTRGQQVTLSCSPISGHRSVSWYQQTPGQGLQFLFEYFSETQRNKGNFPGRFSGRQFSNSRSEMNVSTLELGDSALYLCASSLDHVAGEQYFGPGTRLTVT.